This T cell receptor beta chain is from a study of cytomegalovirus exposure and HLA in healthy donors (dated by TCRdb to about 2017). Study-wide context: An earlier analysis of approximately 640 of the donors reported about 250 Gb of sequence data and more than 90 million unique TCR beta sequences from some 180 million T cells. An early release that covered some 640 HLA-typed donors contained approximately 300 gigabases of sequencing data and tens of millions of unique TCR sequences. Among the roughly 400 genotyped donors, around 81% belonged to the genetic ancestry cluster associated with self-reported Caucasian donors. The aim of the study was to test whether cataloging public T cell receptors could identify signatures of past pathogen exposure. The study profiled the T cell repertoires of 500 to 800 subjects by immunosequencing and related them to cytomegalovirus serostatus. A separate validation cohort of roughly 130 different subjects was used in addition to the roughly 670-subject first cohort. The study combined high-throughput TCR immunosequencing, statistical association of individual TCRs with disease status, and machine learning to predict cytomegalovirus infection status. In a later analysis, previously published TCR beta repertoires from several hundred donors were re-analyzed and high-resolution HLA genotyping was added so that TCR occurrence patterns could be studied. Rather than drawing on any new phenotypic data, the later analysis identified candidate immune exposures from TCR beta sequences and the way those sequences occurred across donors. An earlier analysis of approximately 640 of the donors applied high-throughput TCR beta sequencing to assess whether each TCR beta V gene segment acted as functional or pseudogenic. Donor age, sex, ethnicity and CMV serostatus were compiled alongside the repertoire data. In a later genetic analysis, genome-wide SNP genotypes for about three fifths of the roughly 670 donors were used, and that subset was treated as a discovery cohort. All discovery cohort repertoires had been generated using a single sequencing platform. Both class I and class II loci were covered by HLA typing, at four-digit resolution. The number of typed donors differed by locus: about 620-640 for A, B, C, DRB1 and DQB1; approximately 530 for DQA1; approximately 600 for DPA1; and around 450 for DPB1. Four to six DR-DQ haplotypes were handled as single units for association and clustering, since linkage in the cohort was strong. Among 398 genotyped donors of the cohort, an average of about 240,000 unique TCR beta nucleotide sequences were sequenced per donor, 15% to 20% of them non-productive. Broader findings and caveats from the paper: Some IMGT-functional V segments, including TRBV6-2 and TRBV6-3, could not be told apart with the 87-base-pair reads, so those segments were excluded. Assigning TCR associations to individual alleles was difficult when HLA alleles, especially DR and DQ, strongly co-occurred. Only TCR beta chains were sequenced in this cohort, and the absence of alpha or paired-chain data limited detectable features. The study listed 164 TCR beta chains as associated with cytomegalovirus. A later analysis found that TCR association rates varied across HLA loci, with DRB1 alleles showing the most associated TCRs and HLA-C alleles the fewest. Three of the identified cytomegalovirus-associated TCR beta chains were confirmed in vitro to be specific for cytomegalovirus antigens. In a later analysis, several top co-occurrence clusters were reported to appear linked to parvovirus B19, influenza, CMV and Epstein-Barr virus. According to a later genetic analysis, donors in an Asian-associated ancestry cluster had fewer N-insertions in productive TCRs than the approximately 670-donor mean. CMV serostatus was the only immune exposure information available for the cohort. Sequencing depth was assumed to be roughly uniform across donors in the presence/absence analyses, though that assumption may not hold. Most CMV-associated TCR beta chains appeared to be HLA-restricted in a later analysis, and the HLA associations seemed to be driven largely by CMV exposure. The classifier was reported to diagnose cytomegalovirus status with high specificity and sensitivity in both the original cohort and the validation cohort. Because counts were too low, roughly 17 rarely observed V segments, including chromosome 9 orphons, were left out of the earlier analysis of about 500 of the donors. Linkage disequilibrium might explain the correlated functional status among segregating V segments, but an unknown experimental factor could not be excluded. The authors suggested that the approach could potentially be generalized to other disease states and immunological phenotypes. While some public TCRs were present in many individuals, most TCR sequences turned up only very rarely across donors. In an earlier analysis of approximately 590 of the donors, most TCR beta V segments appeared in productive rearrangements about 87% or about 30% of the time, broadly matching IMGT annotations. A cluster of highly shared sequence variants was judged likely to be a technical artifact of the sequencing pipeline. Specific HLA alleles were associated with around 18,000 TCR beta sequences at a false discovery rate of 0.05 in a later analysis. Because some donors lacked HLA typing at each locus, the association tests relied only on the typed subset. V-gene and J-gene trimming of TCR beta chains was associated with a missense DCLRE1C variant in a later genetic analysis, and the association was replicated in an independent cohort. A further reported finding was that TCR beta sequences accurately predicted the HLA-A and HLA-B alleles for most subjects in the first cohort. In a later analysis, HLA-associated TCR beta chains showed more clonal expansion and lower generation probabilities than non-associated chains that were equally common.

The germline V gene encodes CDR1 SGDLS and CDR2 YYNGEE. Its CDR3 holds 15 amino acids, cysteine through phenylalanine. Left in the record is the CDR3 DNA by itself, 45 bases read in frame from the first base. V is cut back by 3 bases and J by 3 bases, with 2 bases in the junction unmatched. The cohort consisted of 650 to 850 healthy bone marrow donors. At the time of sampling, every cohort member was nominally healthy, though immune exposures that went unrecorded were likely present. The donor was CMV seronegative and was included in the group of a few hundred seronegative cohort members. Every donor gave a peripheral blood sample, and the peripheral blood mononuclear cells from that sample were used for TCR beta sequencing. The Qiagen DNeasy Blood Extraction Kit was used to extract genomic DNA from the blood cell samples. Libraries were prepared through the immunoSEQ multiplex PCR assay. The multiplex PCR relied on a mix of 60 forward primers for TCR Vbeta segments and 13 reverse primers for TCR Jbeta segments. The CDR3 region of rearranged TCR beta genes was amplified from genomic DNA by a multiplex PCR assay. On the Illumina HiSeq System, the amplified TCR beta libraries were sequenced as 87-base-pair reads. In the authors' own workflow: Across the roughly 640 repertoires, a later analysis counted 60 million to 90 million unique TCR beta chains, around 11 million of which were shared by at least two donors. To remove PCR and sequencing errors, raw reads were error-corrected and collapsed into unique sequences using a nearest-neighbor algorithm that merged closely related sequences. Alignment of CDR3 sequences to IMGT reference sequences was used to assign V, D and J gene segments. Each retained sequence needed at least a six-nucleotide match to both a V gene segment and a J gene segment. Rearrangements were called productive when the CDR3 lacked stop codons and stayed in frame with V and J; all others were non-productive. Following IMGT convention, CDR3 was defined as the stretch from the second conserved V-encoded cysteine up to the conserved J-encoded phenylalanine. Sequences without an unambiguous match to a single V gene segment were excluded from the earlier analysis of approximately 600 of the donors. In an earlier analysis of several hundred of the donors, V segments were called functional above 56.7% productive rearrangements and were called segregating when the between-donor standard deviation exceeded 5%. A statistical classification framework was built to diagnose cytomegalovirus status from the catalog of TCR beta chain sequences. A later analysis assigned V and J genes by comparing TCR nucleotide sequences with IMGT/GENE-DB human TR gene sequences. The TCRdist pipeline was used in a later analysis to assign CDR3 sequences and most-parsimonious VDJ recombination scenarios. In a later analysis, each TCR beta chain was defined by its CDR3 amino acid sequence together with its V-gene family, and reads lacking a unique V-gene family were excluded. In a later analysis, 500 to 700 highly shared, low-generation-probability nucleotide sequences were removed to address suspected cross-contamination and a sequencing artifact. In a later analysis, a clonal expansion index for each public chain was calculated from normalized within-repertoire ranks of inferred template counts. A later analysis computed generation probabilities with a VDJ recombination model fitted to out-of-frame rearrangements, and checked the results against IGoR. In a later analysis, hypergeometric tests were used to score TCR-TCR, TCR-HLA and TCR-CMV co-occurrence, with a repertoire-size bias correction applied to TCR pairs. False discovery rates were estimated in a later analysis by permuting HLA or CMV assignments 20 times. In a later analysis, co-occurring TCRs were grouped using DBSCAN, and TCRdist sequence similarity was added for clustering within HLA-allele-positive subsets. Repertoires with fewer than 30,000 or more than 120,000 public chains, plus five repertoires with anomalous nucleotide sharing, were excluded from co-occurrence clustering. The table comes from immuneACCESS by way of TCRdb, which keeps in-frame sequences with V and J called. Part of the clones is missing from these tables; in studies checked, under half for an unresolved V gene and the rest for unknown reasons. D and trimming were read from the DNA, whereas the V and J calls and clone size are those reported in that table. Across this sample there are about 170,000 clones, with approximately 81% seen only once. Jointly, the top ten make up 1.5% of the sample.

This clone was observed once. Its antigen has not been determined. Base qualities are not recorded, but no much larger clone differs from it by a single base. Other nucleotide sequences from this sample produce the same CDR3. Recombination linked TRBV9 to TRBJ2-7; TRBD2 aligns with 14 central bases. This TCR was recovered from a male donor in good health and CMV-seronegative. The source material was PBMCs. The CDR3 loop reads CASSAGTSGGYEQYF. Read as DNA, the sequence is TGTGCCAGCAGCGCGGGGACTAGCGGGGGCTACGAGCAGTACTTC.